A few counts support the clone carrying this T cell receptor beta chain. Trimming removed 5 bases at V and 4 bases at J, with 6 bases between. CDR3 length: 12 amino acids. Germline loops: CDR1 SEHNR, CDR2 FQNEAQ (reference sequence). Measured with immunoSEQ multiplex PCR; TCRdb has only the in-frame clones, and not every one. This sample has 160,000 or so clones, with roughly nine tenths found just once. This entry comes from a study of T cell responses to AZD1222 COVID-19 vaccine. The input for sequencing was peripheral blood, taken 28 days after the second AZD1222 dose. The genes are TRBV7-9 and TRBJ1-5; D ambiguous. This receptor was taken from an adult who received the AZD1222 COVID-19 vaccine. CDR3 in amino acids: CASSGKNQPQHF. The CDR3 coding sequence is TGTGCCAGCAGCGGGAAAAATCAGCCCCAGCATTTT. Together with reference TRBV7-9 and TRBJ1-5, the CDR3 gives the full variable domain: DTGVSQNPRHKITKRGQNVTFRCDPISEHNRLYWYRQTLGQGPEFLTYFQNEAQLEKSRLLSDRFSAERPKGSFSTLEIQRTEQGDSAMYLCASSGKNQPQHFGDGTRLSIL.